This T cell receptor (beta chain) was found in a study of T-cell reconstitution after alpha-beta-depleted transplantation in children. Study-wide findings and caveats: It was surviving recipient T cells and thymic progenitors that gave some patients high TCRbeta diversity at day 60. A year had passed since transplant, and T-cell counts and diversity by then came mostly from newly produced T cells.

With regard to this clonotype: Its target is not known.

The library targeted TCRbeta and was prepared with unique molecular identifiers. TCRdb called the PCR reads again in MiXCR, with one record for every CDR3 protein. The sample lists tens of thousands of distinct CDR3 sequences; about 6.2% were seen once. Trimming stripped 3 bases from V and 11 bases from J, with 19 bases between. The CDR3 length is 14 residues. Sequenced material: PBMCs, mostly from graft donor cells, taken 180 days after TCRalphabeta/CD19-depleted stem cell transplant. The chain employs TRBV12-3 or TRBV12-4 and TRBJ1-2; D is ambiguous. This clonotype was sampled from a male patient between 5 and 17 years old who had a stem cell transplant for acute myeloid leukemia, so the T cells may come from the graft donor. Here the CDR3 reads CASSFLSPYDWYTF. The CDR3 bases are TGTGCCAGCAGTTTTCTCTCCCCCTATGATTGGTACACCTTC.